Listed below are T cell receptor beta chains from one sample, sequenced in a study of blood T cell repertoires in COVID-19. Generated by immunoSEQ multiplex PCR, the TCRdb table keeps only in-frame clones and is missing some. The data show roughly 420,000 clones, with 88% seen just once and approximately 1% held by the top ten. What was sequenced was PBMCs or T cells enriched from blood (not recorded which). The origin of the receptors is a young woman with acute COVID-19. Both conserved end residues are part of each CDR3. D genes are given only for firm matches. The size of a clone is reported for some rows only, either as once, few or many, or as a class for expanded clones.

d_call j_call v_call clone_size cdr3_aa cdr3_nt
. TRBJ1-1 TRBV19 . CASRMGALNTEAFF TGTGCCAGTAGAATGGGGGCCTTGAACACTGAAGCTTTCTTT
TRBD2 TRBJ2-7 TRBV3-1/TRBV3-2 . CASSLGGDYEQYF TGTGCCAGCAGCCTTGGGGGGGACTACGAGCAGTACTTC
. TRBJ1-6 TRBV10-3 . CAIRTEIYNSPLHF TGTGCCATCAGAACAGAGATCTATAATTCACCCCTCCACTTT
. TRBJ1-3 TRBV19 . CASTGWTLWGNTIYF TGTGCCAGTACGGGATGGACTCTCTGGGGAAACACCATATATTTT
. TRBJ1-5 TRBV19 . CASRGQSYSNQPQHF TGTGCCAGTAGAGGACAGAGCTATAGCAATCAGCCCCAGCATTTT
. TRBJ1-6 TRBV30 . CAWSATLRSYNSPLHF TGTGCCTGGAGTGCGACACTGCGCTCCTATAATTCACCCCTCCACTTT
. TRBJ2-5 TRBV18 . CASSLQGETQYF TGTGCCAGCTCACTACAGGGTGAGACCCAGTACTTC
. TRBJ2-1 TRBV18 . CASSPVRELVGNEQFF TGTGCCAGCTCACCAGTCCGGGAGCTGGTGGGTAATGAGCAGTTCTTC
TRBD1 TRBJ1-2 TRBV6-5 . CASNGGQGGFGYTF TGTGCCAGCAATGGGGGACAGGGAGGTTTCGGCTACACCTTC
TRBD1 TRBJ1-1 TRBV4-3 . CASSQGDSGDRKAFF TGCGCCAGCAGCCAGGGGGACAGCGGAGACCGGAAAGCTTTCTTT
TRBD2 TRBJ2-1 TRBV4-2 few CASSGFGTIRSNEQFF TGTGCCAGCAGCGGATTCGGGACTATTAGGTCCAATGAGCAGTTCTTC
. TRBJ1-5 TRBV7-2 . CASSQGTGLSPQHF TGTGCCAGCAGCCAAGGTACAGGTCTCTCGCCCCAGCATTTT
TRBD1 TRBJ1-5 TRBV2 once CASSGTGTSNQPQHF TGTGCCAGCAGCGGGACAGGGACTAGCAATCAGCCCCAGCATTTT
TRBD1 TRBJ2-7 TRBV5-6 . CASSLTGGLYYEQYF TGTGCCAGCAGCCTGACAGGGGGACTTTACTACGAGCAGTACTTC
. TRBJ2-1 TRBV7-2 once CASSLTSKYNEQFF TGTGCCAGCAGTTTAACGAGCAAGTACAATGAGCAGTTCTTC
. TRBJ2-1 TRBV7-2 . CASSRPARQYNEQFF TGTGCCAGCAGCCGCCCCGCGAGGCAATACAATGAGCAGTTCTTC
TRBD1 TRBJ1-2 TRBV2 . CASSATGQNGYTF TGTGCCAGCAGTGCAACGGGACAGAATGGCTACACCTTC
. TRBJ2-7 TRBV27 . CASSLSPGALGDEQYF TGTGCCAGCAGTTTGTCACCAGGGGCCCTCGGGGACGAGCAGTACTTC
. TRBJ1-1 TRBV5-5 . CASSSPGRPEAFF TGTGCCAGCAGCTCACCAGGTAGACCTGAAGCTTTCTTT
. TRBJ2-2 TRBV19 . CASSLLGVANTGELFF TGTGCCAGTAGTCTCCTCGGGGTTGCGAACACCGGGGAGCTGTTTTTT